Below are 29 T cell receptor beta chains sequenced from a single sample in a study of blood T cell repertoires in COVID-19. Libraries were prepared by immunoSEQ multiplex PCR; TCRdb keeps only in-frame clonotypes and omits some of them. The sample carries 55,000 to 75,000 clones, about 87% recorded once. The sample consisted of peripheral blood. These receptors all come from a human donor with active COVID-19. The donor label of this sample is uncertain.

For the CDR3, the DNA is TGTGCCAGCTCACCATCAGGTGACAGGCAAGGCGAGCAGTACTTC. Translation gives CASSPSGDRQGEQYF. This chain connects TRBV18 to TRBJ2-7, with D maybe TRBD1 (6 bases). The V end was cut by 2 bases, the J end by 6 bases, with 17 bases between. CDR1 and CDR2 from the germline V gene are KGHSH and LQKENI. The CDR3 runs 15 residues.

The chain combines TRBV7-3 with TRBJ1-1; D perhaps matches TRBD1 (6 bases). V was clipped by 4 bases and J by 5 bases, with 11 bases between them. Germline V lookup: CDR1 SGHTA, CDR2 FQGTGA. The CDR3 is 13 amino acids. The CDR3 sequence: CASSSNRGTEAFF. Written as DNA, the CDR3 is TGTGCCAGCAGCTCCAATAGGGGGACTGAAGCTTTCTTT. Full variable domain (outside the CDR3, taken from reference TRBV7-3 and TRBJ1-1): GAGVSQTPSNKVTEKGKYVELRCDPISGHTALYWYRQSLGQGPEFLIYFQGTGAADDSGLPNDRFFAVRPEGSVSTLKIQRTERGDSAVYLCASSSNRGTEAFFGQGTRLTVV.

The gene calls are TRBV2 and TRBJ2-1, with TRBD1 matching over 7 bases. Germline-derived CDR1 and CDR2 are SNHLY and FYNNEI. The CDR3 extends over 14 amino acids. Trimming removed 4 bases from V and 5 bases from J; junction bases left unmatched: 5. CDR3: CASSGAGTDNEQFF. Here the CDR3 DNA reads TGTGCCAGCAGTGGGGCCGGGACAGACAATGAGCAGTTCTTC. The full variable domain, rest sourced from reference TRBV2 and TRBJ2-1, is EPEVTQTPSHQVTQMGQEVILRCVPISNHLYFYWYRQILGQKVEFLVSFYNNEISEKSEIFDDQFSVERPDGSNFTLKIRSTKLEDSAMYFCASSGAGTDNEQFFGPGTRLTVL.

This sequence joins TRBV18 and TRBJ1-1; D is uncertain. V lost 2 bases to trimming and J lost 4 bases, with 8 bases between them. This CDR3 is 13 amino acids long. The germline V gene encodes CDR1 KGHSH and CDR2 LQKENI. CDR3 region: CASSPKQSTEAFF. The DNA of the CDR3 is TGTGCCAGCTCACCAAAACAGTCCACTGAAGCTTTCTTT.

This rearrangement joins TRBV5-1 to TRBJ2-7; D gene ambiguous. The CDR3 is made up of 13 amino acids. CDR1 and CDR2 (germline): SGHRS, YFSETQ. V shed 1 base and J shed 1 base, with 6 bases lying between them. CDR3 amino acids: CASSLFRSYEQYF. For the CDR3, the DNA is TGCGCCAGCAGCTTGTTCCGGTCCTACGAGCAGTACTTC.

V and J are TRBV19 and TRBJ1-1; TRBD1 matches at 8 bases. Germline CDR1 LNHDA, CDR2 SQIVND (reference sequence). V lost 5 bases, J lost 2 bases, and 4 bases stayed unmatched. The CDR3 totals 14 residues. CDR3 nucleotide sequence: TGTGCCAGTAGTCCCGGACAGGGTAACACTGAAGCTTTCTTT. Protein: CASSPGQGNTEAFF. Full variable domain (missing parts from reference TRBV19 and TRBJ1-1): DGGITQSPKYLFRKEGQNVTLSCEQNLNHDAMYWYRQDPGQGLRLIYYSQIVNDFQKGDIAEGYSVSREKKESFPLTVTSAQKNPTAFYLCASSPGQGNTEAFFGQGTRLTVV.

The chain joins TRBV24-1 to TRBJ2-3; D remains ambiguous. The V gene lost 4 bases and the J gene lost 0 bases, with 7 bases spanning the gap. The CDR3 is 14 amino acids. The germline V gene has CDR1 KGHDR and CDR2 SFDVKD. CDR3 nucleotide sequence: TGTGCCACCAGTGAGTCCCTGAGCACAGATACGCAGTATTTT. Translation: CATSESLSTDTQYF.

This clone showed up just once. CDR3 residues: CASSASPGQGYEQYF. CDR3 coding DNA: TGTGCCAGCAGCGCGTCTCCGGGACAGGGATACGAGCAGTACTTC. The rearrangement uses TRBV9 and TRBJ2-7, with TRBD1 matching 9 bases. CDR3 length equals 15 residues. J was trimmed by 4 bases and V by 3 bases; bases with no gene match: 8. The germline V gene has CDR1 SGDLS and CDR2 YYNGEE.

This rearrangement joins TRBV6-4 to TRBJ2-3; TRBD2 might be the D (5 bases). Germline CDR1 reads MRHNA; CDR2 reads SNTAGT. This CDR3 is built from 14 residues. Trimming left V 2 bases short and J 1 base short, with 7 bases between. CDR3 protein: CASSDKAGTDTQYF. Written as DNA, the CDR3 is TGTGCCAGCAGTGACAAAGCGGGCACAGATACGCAGTATTTT.

This sequence joins TRBV4-2 and TRBJ2-3; 11 bases fit TRBD2. Germline V gene sequence: CDR1 LGHNA, CDR2 YNFKEQ. After removal of 0 bases from V and 2 bases from J, the junction contained 4 bases not matched to a gene. The CDR3 totals 17 residues. This CDR3 reads CASSQDLAGGYTDTQYF. In nucleotides, the CDR3 is TGTGCCAGCAGCCAAGATCTAGCGGGGGGTTACACAGATACGCAGTATTTT.

The V call is TRBV5-1, the J call TRBJ2-3; 7 positions match TRBD1. J lost 0 bases, V lost 0 bases, and 4 bases had no gene match. The CDR3 extends over 16 amino acids. Germline V CDR1 and CDR2: SGHRS, YFSETQ. DNA of the CDR3: TGCGCCAGCAGCTTGGGGACAGGTATGAGCACAGATACGCAGTATTTT. It translates to CASSLGTGMSTDTQYF.

The chain employs TRBV5-1 and TRBJ2-2; D may be TRBD1 (6 bases). With 0 bases removed from V and 4 bases from J, the gap between germline ends came to 7 bases. Germline V gene lookup returns CDR1 SGHRS and CDR2 YFSETQ. The CDR3 is made up of 14 amino acids. CDR3 amino acids: CASSLDRVTGELFF. The CDR3 DNA follows: TGCGCCAGCAGCTTGGACAGGGTCACCGGGGAGCTGTTTTTT.

The V and J genes are TRBV30 and TRBJ1-5, with a weak D call TRBD1 (6 bases). V was shortened by 3 bases and J by 4 bases, with 19 bases between the two germline ends. This CDR3 comprises 16 residues. Germline assignment: CDR1 GTSNPN and CDR2 SVGIG (reference sequence). CDR3 in amino acids: CAWSSLIGGGNQPQHF. For the CDR3, the DNA is TGTGCCTGGAGCTCTCTTATAGGGGGGGGTAATCAGCCCCAGCATTTT. Combining the CDR3 with reference TRBV30 and TRBJ1-5 gives the whole variable domain SQTIHQWPATLVQPVGSPLSLECTVEGTSNPNLYWYRQAAGRGLQLLFYSVGIGQISSEVPQNLSASRPQDRQFILSSKKLLLSDSGFYLCAWSSLIGGGNQPQHFGDGTRLSIL.

J is TRBJ1-4 and V is TRBV28; D uncertain. Trimming shortened V by 6 bases and J by 8 bases, and 16 bases separated the two germline ends. The CDR3 totals 14 residues. Germline CDR1 is MDHEN and CDR2 is SYDVKM. CDR3 residues: CASRPSLAGEKLFF. In DNA, the CDR3 is TGTGCCAGCAGGCCAAGCTTGGCCGGGGAAAAACTGTTTTTT. Full variable domain (rest looked up from reference TRBV28 and TRBJ1-4): DVKVTQSSRYLVKRTGEKVFLECVQDMDHENMFWYRQDPGLGLRLIYFSYDVKMKEKGDIPEGYSVSREKKERFSLILESASTNQTSMYLCASRPSLAGEKLFFGSGTQLSVL.

This clone has a single count. V gene TRBV6-2 or TRBV6-3 combines with J gene TRBJ1-2; 9 positions agree with TRBD1. With V trimmed by 5 bases and J by 6 bases, 1 base remained unmatched. The CDR3 has 12 residues. CDR1 and CDR2 (germline): MNHEY, SVGEGT. The CDR3 DNA reads as TGTGCCAGCAGTACAGGGGGCCATGGCTACACCTTC. Amino acid sequence: CASSTGGHGYTF.

The V gene is TRBV30, the J gene TRBJ2-1; D possibly corresponds to TRBD2 (6 bases). Germline V lookup: CDR1 GTSNPN, CDR2 SVGIG (reference sequence). The CDR3 runs to 12 residues. As DNA, the CDR3 is TGTGGGGGGGAAATCTCCTACAATGAGCAGTTCTTC. It translates to CGGEISYNEQFF.

This chain joins TRBV19 and TRBJ2-2; 10 positions agree with TRBD1. With 7 bases clipped from V and 7 bases from J, the junction kept 9 bases outside the gene matches. The CDR3 contains 15 residues. In germline, CDR1 is LNHDA, CDR2 SQIVND (reference sequence). The CDR3 coding sequence is TGTGCCAGTATTGCCCGACAGGGGGCGAGCGGGGAGCTGTTTTTT. It yields the protein CASIARQGASGELFF. Looking up the rest from reference TRBV19 and TRBJ2-2 gives the full variable domain: DGGITQSPKYLFRKEGQNVTLSCEQNLNHDAMYWYRQDPGQGLRLIYYSQIVNDFQKGDIAEGYSVSREKKESFPLTVTSAQKNPTAFYLCASIARQGASGELFFGEGSRLTVL.

The V and J genes are TRBV6-2 or TRBV6-3 and TRBJ1-6, with D unresolved. This CDR3 has 15 amino acids. V was trimmed by 0 bases and J by 2 bases, leaving 5 bases between them. Germline loops: CDR1 MNHEY, CDR2 SVGEGT. As DNA, the CDR3 is TGTGCCAGCAGTTACTCACAGCCCTATAATTCACCCCTCCACTTT. Amino acids: CASSYSQPYNSPLHF.

Only a few counts were recorded for this clone. The chain combines TRBV5-1 with TRBJ2-7; the D gene is possibly TRBD2 (5 bases). Between the trimmed V and J ends, which lost 1 base and 0 bases, there was a span of 14 bases. This CDR3 has 16 residues. In germline, CDR1 is SGHRS, CDR2 YFSETQ. The CDR3 reads CASSLKSGSSSYEQYF. The CDR3 DNA sequence: TGCGCCAGCAGCTTGAAGAGCGGATCAAGCTCCTACGAGCAGTACTTC.

This clone was detected a few times. The J gene is TRBJ2-7, the V gene TRBV28; 13 positions agree with TRBD2. The trim removed 4 bases at V and 5 bases at J, leaving 8 bases unmatched. This CDR3 comprises 16 residues. The germline gives CDR1 MDHEN, CDR2 SYDVKM. CDR3 amino acids: CASSSQTSGRLHEQYF. The CDR3 region has the DNA TGTGCCAGCAGTTCCCAGACTAGCGGGAGGCTGCACGAGCAGTACTTC. The variable domain in full, completed from reference TRBV28 and TRBJ2-7, reads DVKVTQSSRYLVKRTGEKVFLECVQDMDHENMFWYRQDPGLGLRLIYFSYDVKMKEKGDIPEGYSVSREKKERFSLILESASTNQTSMYLCASSSQTSGRLHEQYFGPGTRLTVT.

J is TRBJ2-2 and V is TRBV5-1; D is perhaps TRBD1 (5 bases). Trimming took 0 bases from V and 1 from J, leaving 10 bases between them. The germline gives CDR1 SGHRS, CDR2 YFSETQ. The CDR3 sequence is 16 residues long. The CDR3 DNA reads TGCGCCAGCAGCTTGGCCCTGACAGTGAACACCGGGGAGCTGTTTTTT. Its translation: CASSLALTVNTGELFF.

This clone was counted once. This chain joins TRBV12-3 or TRBV12-4 and TRBJ1-2; D ambiguous. The length of the CDR3 is 11 residues. Trimming took 4 bases from V and 4 from J, leaving 4 bases between them. The CDR3, as DNA: TGTGCCAGCAGTTACGGCTATGGCTACACCTTC. Translating it yields CASSYGYGYTF.

The CDR3 DNA is TGTGCCAGCAGCCAACCGGGACTAGCGGGAAAGTATACGCAGTATTTT. Translation gives CASSQPGLAGKYTQYF. The V and J genes are TRBV3-1 (or the pseudogene TRBV3-2) and TRBJ2-3; 13 positions match TRBD2. Germline assignment: CDR1 LGHDT and CDR2 YNNKEL (reference sequence). The trim removed 2 bases at V and 7 bases at J, leaving 6 bases unmatched. This CDR3 spans 16 amino acids.

This rearrangement joins TRBV6-5 to TRBJ2-7; 9 bases are shared with TRBD1. The germline V gene has CDR1 MNHEY and CDR2 SVGAGI. This CDR3 is built from 14 residues. The V and J ends lost 6 bases and 3 bases, in that order; junction bases with no gene match: 6. The chain's CDR3 is CASRNRDRDYEQYF. The CDR3, as DNA: TGTGCCAGCAGAAACCGGGACAGGGACTACGAGCAGTACTTC.

In its sample, this clone was seen once. The chain uses TRBV7-3 and TRBJ2-1, with 7 bases fitting TRBD2. J was trimmed by 0 bases and V by 1 base; bases with no gene match: 0. This CDR3 has 15 amino acids. The germline V gene encodes CDR1 SGHTA and CDR2 FQGTGA. The CDR3 spells CASSLSGSSYNEQFF. For the CDR3, the DNA is TGTGCCAGCAGCTTAAGCGGGAGCTCCTACAATGAGCAGTTCTTC. Full variable domain (rest looked up from reference TRBV7-3 and TRBJ2-1): GAGVSQTPSNKVTEKGKYVELRCDPISGHTALYWYRQSLGQGPEFLIYFQGTGAADDSGLPNDRFFAVRPEGSVSTLKIQRTERGDSAVYLCASSLSGSSYNEQFFGPGTRLTVL.

This sequence joins TRBV19 and TRBJ1-3, with a tentative D call TRBD1 (5 bases). The length of the CDR3 is 15 residues. Germline V gene data show CDR1 as LNHDA and CDR2 as SQIVND (reference sequence). V dropped 6 bases and J dropped 9 bases, with 21 bases sitting between them. The CDR3 reads CASSESPRTRSTIYF. The CDR3 DNA follows: TGTGCCAGTAGCGAAAGCCCCAGGACACGAAGCACCATATATTTT.

The chain uses TRBV7-2 and TRBJ2-4; 9 bases agree with TRBD2. CDR3 size: 17 residues. Per germline, CDR1 SGHTA and CDR2 FQGNSA. The ends lost 4 bases at V and 1 base at J; junction bases unmatched: 8. The CDR3 nucleotides are TGTGCCAGCAGCTCGCTATGGACTAGCGCCGCCAAAAACATTCAGTACTTC. Its protein product is CASSSLWTSAAKNIQYF.

This clone was found once. This chain connects TRBV10-3 to TRBJ2-5, with 7 bases identical to TRBD2. Germline CDR1 is ENHRY and CDR2 is SYGVKD. The CDR3 loop spans 13 amino acids. The V and J ends lost 10 bases and 0 bases, in that order; junction bases with no gene match: 5. The CDR3 coding sequence is TGTGCCAGCGAGCGGGGATACCAAGAGACCCAGTACTTC. Translating gives CASERGYQETQYF.

The chain uses TRBV19 and TRBJ2-5, with 7 bases that match TRBD1. Trimming took 5 bases from V and 5 from J; bases not matched to a gene: 5. The CDR3 is made up of 13 amino acids. In germline, CDR1 is LNHDA, CDR2 SQIVND (reference sequence). This chain's CDR3 is CASSRGGGETQYF. CDR3 nucleotide sequence: TGTGCCAGTAGTCGAGGGGGCGGGGAGACCCAGTACTTC.